The rows below give T cell receptor beta chains drawn from one sample of a study of vaccination effects on CD4 cells after COVID-19. These receptors' antigens are unknown. Generated by immunoSEQ multiplex PCR, the TCRdb table keeps only in-frame clones and is missing some. The repertoire holds fewer than 30,000 clones, with around 82% as singletons. The specimen comprised CD4+ T cells from PBMCs cultured with HCoV-NL63 spike peptides, sampled before COVID-19 vaccination. These receptor sequences come from a human donor who had a prior SARS-CoV-2 infection. Each CDR3 is given without its conserved first and last residue. The order of the fields is J gene, CDR3 length, V gene, CDR3 protein.

>TRBJ1-4|11|TRBV12-5
ASGSYGSEKLF
>TRBJ2-5|15|TRBV18
ASSPPSSGTSGETQY
>TRBJ2-6|13|TRBV10-3
AISEQISGANVLT
>TRBJ2-1|13|TRBV4-1
ASRQGLAGNNEQF
>TRBJ2-1|15|TRBV25-1
ASSGGPSSGNYNEQF
>TRBJ2-7|15|TRBV2
APEEPTSGGDPYEQY
>TRBJ1-2|14|TRBV4-3
ASSAQYTASTYGYT
>TRBJ2-7|12|TRBV10-3
AISGTPGPYEQY
>TRBJ1-1|13|TRBV5-4
ASRSASKLNTEAF
>TRBJ1-4|13|TRBV13
ASSRTGQGHEKLF
>TRBJ1-4|13|TRBV24-1
ATRVIQGCGEKLF
>TRBJ2-7|11|TRBV29-1
SVVTAVSYEQY
>TRBJ1-4|11|TRBV14
ASSQVVSEKLF
>TRBJ2-7|12|TRBV7-8
ASSQSGGSYEQY
>TRBJ2-2|10|TRBV11-3
ASSFNTGELF
>TRBJ2-1|13|TRBV7-2
ASSLGPGDYNEQF
>TRBJ2-2|13|TRBV12-5
ASGSEGAWAGELF
>TRBJ2-5|12|TRBV6-5
ASSYSRDQETQY
>TRBJ2-2|13|TRBV6-4
ASSEAGADTGELF
>TRBJ2-1|11|TRBV5-1
ASSGVAYNEQF
>TRBJ2-2|13|TRBV10-3
AINLGLSNTGELF
>TRBJ1-2|12|TRBV7-6
ASSLVATGGGYT
>TRBJ1-2|12|TRBV18
ASSPAGDNYGYT
>TRBJ2-7|13|TRBV10-3
AISVWTGYSYEQY
>TRBJ1-3|15|TRBV5-1
ASSFLTGGGAGNTIY
>TRBJ1-4|11|TRBV29-1
SVVRTGDEKLF
>TRBJ1-4|10|TRBV6-5
ASRGRGEKLF
>TRBJ1-3|12|TRBV9
ASSGQVSGNTIY
>TRBJ2-4|13|TRBV7-9
ASSLVGGAKNIQY
>TRBJ1-4|15|TRBV7-9
ASSFRIRGATNEKLF
>TRBJ2-5|10|TRBV25-1
ASSEYSGTQY